This T cell receptor beta chain originates from a study of T cell changes during pregnancy in multiple sclerosis. Deletions cut 3 bases from V and 14 bases from J, with 25 bases between. This CDR3 region has 15 residues. Looked up from germline, CDR1 is LGHNT and CDR2 is FRNRAP. The repertoire was sequenced with immunoSEQ multiplex PCR; TCRdb's copy has only in-frame clones and lacks some. The repertoire includes approximately 100,000 clones, about 90% of them detected once, and roughly 0.88% sits in the top ten. The TCR comes from a female donor with multiple sclerosis, enrolled in a pregnancy study. This specimen consisted of peripheral blood, obtained after pregnancy. This rearrangement joins TRBV12-5 to TRBJ1-2, with D perhaps matching TRBD1 (6 bases). CDR3 residues: CASGFMSVGGQGLTF. In nucleotides, the CDR3 is TGTGCTAGTGGTTTCATGTCTGTGGGGGGGCAGGGGTTAACCTTC.